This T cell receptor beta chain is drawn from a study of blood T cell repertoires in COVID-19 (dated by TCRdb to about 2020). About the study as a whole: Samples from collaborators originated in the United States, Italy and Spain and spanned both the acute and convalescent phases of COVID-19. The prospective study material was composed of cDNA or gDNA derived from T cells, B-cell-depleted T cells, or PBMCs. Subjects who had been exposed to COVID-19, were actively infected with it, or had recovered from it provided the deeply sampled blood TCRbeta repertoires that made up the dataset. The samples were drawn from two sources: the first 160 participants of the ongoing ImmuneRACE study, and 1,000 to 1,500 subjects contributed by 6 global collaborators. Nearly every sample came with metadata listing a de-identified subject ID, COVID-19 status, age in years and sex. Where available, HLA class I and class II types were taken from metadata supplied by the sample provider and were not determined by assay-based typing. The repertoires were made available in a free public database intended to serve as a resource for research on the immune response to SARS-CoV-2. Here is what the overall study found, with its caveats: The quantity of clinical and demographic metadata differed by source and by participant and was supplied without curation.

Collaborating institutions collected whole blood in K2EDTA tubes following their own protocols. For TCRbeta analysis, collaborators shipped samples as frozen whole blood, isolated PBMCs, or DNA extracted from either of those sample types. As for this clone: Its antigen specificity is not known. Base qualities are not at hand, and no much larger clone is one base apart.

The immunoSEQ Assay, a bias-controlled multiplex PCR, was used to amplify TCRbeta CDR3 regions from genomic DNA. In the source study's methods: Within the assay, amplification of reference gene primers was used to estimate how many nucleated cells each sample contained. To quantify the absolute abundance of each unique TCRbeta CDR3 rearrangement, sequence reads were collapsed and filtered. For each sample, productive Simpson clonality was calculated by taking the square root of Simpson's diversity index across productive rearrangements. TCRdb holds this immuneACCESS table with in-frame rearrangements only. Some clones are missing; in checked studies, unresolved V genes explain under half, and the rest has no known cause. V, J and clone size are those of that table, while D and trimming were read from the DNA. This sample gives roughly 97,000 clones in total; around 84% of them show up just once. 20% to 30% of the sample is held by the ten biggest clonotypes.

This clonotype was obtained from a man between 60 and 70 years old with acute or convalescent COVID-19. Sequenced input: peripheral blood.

The nucleotide sequence is given as TGTGCCAGCAGTGATGGGGGGGACCCCTCCTACAATGAGCAGTTCTTC. Its translation is CASSDGGDPSYNEQFF. The V and J genes are TRBV11-3 and TRBJ2-1, and TRBD2 matches 7 of the central bases. The CDR3, from cysteine to phenylalanine, totals 16 residues. The sequence is cut down to CDR3 DNA, 48 bases in frame from base 1. CDR1 and CDR2 were assigned from the germline V gene as SGHNT and YENEEA. Clipping removes 6 bases from V and 0 bases from J, with 8 as the unmatched junction base count.